Sequencing of this T cell receptor beta chain was carried out in a study of blood T cell repertoires in COVID-19. Study information: Acute and convalescent COVID-19 samples came from the United States, Italy and Spain. PBMCs, B-cell-depleted T cells, or T cells provided the cDNA or gDNA that made up the material.

Original analysis: Scientists estimated how many nucleated cells there were by amplifying reference gene primers. Assay: immunoSEQ multiplex PCR; the TCRdb copy retains only in-frame clones and omits some. V, J and clone size reflect that table, while D and trimming were determined from the DNA. The data contain 95,000 to 150,000 clones, about 79% of them singletons. CDR3 size: 12 residues. The germline V gene has CDR1 MNHEY and CDR2 SVGEGT. The V end was cut by 5 bases, the J end by 1 base, with 6 bases between. Sequences were obtained from peripheral blood. The gene calls are TRBV6-2 or TRBV6-3 and TRBJ2-7; tentatively, D is TRBD2 (6 bases). The sequence came from a woman aged 70-85 years with acute or convalescent COVID-19. CDR3 coding DNA: TGTGCCAGCAGTCGGGGGTCCTACGAGCAGTACTTC. It translates to CASSRGSYEQYF.